The sequence of this T cell receptor (beta chain) was determined in a study of blood T cells in healthy people across ages. Study-wide results and caveats: Older individuals had lower TCR beta diversity per million T cells (the decline was roughly linear).

Using a J-beta primer mix together with a sample-barcoded 5' primer, a second PCR was run for roughly 7 to 12 cycles. MiXCR, run by TCRdb on the 5' RACE reads, gives a single entry per CDR3 protein. This table has approximately 830,000 distinct CDR3 sequences, 62% appearing once. This clonotype was observed many times. Its antigen remains unidentified. This CDR3 is 15 amino acids long. CDR1 is MDHEN, CDR2 SYDVKM, per germline. The V end was cut by 6 bases, the J end by 1 base, with 15 bases between. The sequence came from a man younger than 40 in good health. Sequencing was carried out using blood. The chain combines TRBV28 with TRBJ1-2; the D is unclear. The CDR3 sequence: CASSQAGDFNYGYTF. CDR3 coding DNA: TGTGCCAGCAGCCAAGCAGGTGACTTTAACTATGGCTACACCTTC.